This TCR beta chain was captured by sequencing in a study of OX40 agonist ivuxolimab in advanced cancers. The wider study: Enrolled patients in dose escalation had cancers that were hepatocellular carcinoma, melanoma, renal cell or head and neck cancer. Checkpoint inhibitors had been given previously to approximately 41% of patients.

Assay: immunoSEQ multiplex PCR; the TCRdb copy retains only in-frame clones and omits some. The data contain about 84,000 clones, roughly nine tenths of them singletons. Study-level points and caveats: No antigen was identified for the clonally expanded peripheral T cells. Near-lowest levels of clonal expansion characterized partial responders at 0.1-3.0 mg/kg.

The CDR3 contains 15 residues. The germline CDR1 and CDR2 sequences are MNHNY and SVGAGI (reference sequence). V was cut by 6 bases and J by 8 bases, with 22 bases left in between. A word on this clone: Its antigen remains unknown.

This specimen was CD4+ or CD8+ T cells sorted from blood, taken in a trial of the OX40 agonist ivuxolimab. The J gene is TRBJ1-2, the V gene TRBV6-6, with D possibly matching TRBD1 (6 bases). The receptor comes from an adult with an advanced solid tumor such as melanoma, head and neck, liver or kidney cancer. The CDR3 region has the DNA TGTGCCAGCAGATTAAGGGGGGATCAGATGTCGGGCTACACCTTC. Amino acid sequence: CASRLRGDQMSGYTF.